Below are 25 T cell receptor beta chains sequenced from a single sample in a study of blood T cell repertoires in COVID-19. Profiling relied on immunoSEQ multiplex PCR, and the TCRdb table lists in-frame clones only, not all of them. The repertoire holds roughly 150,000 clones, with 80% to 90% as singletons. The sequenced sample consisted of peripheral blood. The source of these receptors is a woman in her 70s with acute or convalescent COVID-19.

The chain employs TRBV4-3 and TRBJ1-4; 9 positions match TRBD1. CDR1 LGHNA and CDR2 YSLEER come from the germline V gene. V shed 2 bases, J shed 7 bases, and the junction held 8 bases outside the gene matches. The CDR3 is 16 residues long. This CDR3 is CASSQQPGQGFEKLFF. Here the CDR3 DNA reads TGCGCCAGCAGCCAACAACCGGGACAGGGTTTTGAAAAACTGTTTTTT.

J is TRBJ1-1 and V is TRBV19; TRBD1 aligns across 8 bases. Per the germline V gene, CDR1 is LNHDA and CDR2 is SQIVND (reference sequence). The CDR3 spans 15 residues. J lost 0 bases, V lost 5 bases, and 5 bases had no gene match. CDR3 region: CASSVRTGMNTEAFF. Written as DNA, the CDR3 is TGTGCCAGTAGTGTCCGGACAGGGATGAACACTGAAGCTTTCTTT. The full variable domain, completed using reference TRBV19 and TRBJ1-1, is DGGITQSPKYLFRKEGQNVTLSCEQNLNHDAMYWYRQDPGQGLRLIYYSQIVNDFQKGDIAEGYSVSREKKESFPLTVTSAQKNPTAFYLCASSVRTGMNTEAFFGQGTRLTVV.

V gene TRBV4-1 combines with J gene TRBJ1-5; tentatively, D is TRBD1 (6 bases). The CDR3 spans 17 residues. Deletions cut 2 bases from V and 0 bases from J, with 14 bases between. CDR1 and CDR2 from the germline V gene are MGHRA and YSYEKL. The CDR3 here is CASSQIFEGVSNQPQHF. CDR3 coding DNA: TGCGCCAGCAGCCAAATCTTTGAGGGGGTTAGCAATCAGCCCCAGCATTTT.

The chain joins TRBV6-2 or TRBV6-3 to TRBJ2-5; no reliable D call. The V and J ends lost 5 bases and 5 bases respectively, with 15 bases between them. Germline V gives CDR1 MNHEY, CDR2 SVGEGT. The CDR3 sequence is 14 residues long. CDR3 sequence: CASSRLSQPETQYF. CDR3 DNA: TGTGCCAGCAGTCGACTTTCCCAGCCGGAGACCCAGTACTTC.

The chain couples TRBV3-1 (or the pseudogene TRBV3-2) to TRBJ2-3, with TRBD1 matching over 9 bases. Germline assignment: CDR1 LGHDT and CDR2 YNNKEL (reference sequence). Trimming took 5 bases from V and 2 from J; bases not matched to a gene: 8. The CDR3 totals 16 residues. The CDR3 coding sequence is TGTGCCAGCAGCTGCACCCGGGACAGGGACACAGATACGCAGTATTTT. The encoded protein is CASSCTRDRDTDTQYF.

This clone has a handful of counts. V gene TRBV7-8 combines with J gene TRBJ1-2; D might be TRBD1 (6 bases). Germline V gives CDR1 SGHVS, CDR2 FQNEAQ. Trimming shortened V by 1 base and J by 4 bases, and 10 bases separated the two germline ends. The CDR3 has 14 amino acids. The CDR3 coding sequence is TGTGCCAGCAGCTTAGGCGGGGGCGGCTATGGCTACACCTTC. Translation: CASSLGGGGYGYTF.

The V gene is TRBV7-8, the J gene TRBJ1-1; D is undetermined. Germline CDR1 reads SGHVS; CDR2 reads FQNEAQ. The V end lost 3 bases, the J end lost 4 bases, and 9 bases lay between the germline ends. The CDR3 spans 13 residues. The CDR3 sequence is CASSLAPGTEAFF. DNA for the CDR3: TGTGCCAGCAGCTTGGCCCCGGGCACTGAAGCTTTCTTT.

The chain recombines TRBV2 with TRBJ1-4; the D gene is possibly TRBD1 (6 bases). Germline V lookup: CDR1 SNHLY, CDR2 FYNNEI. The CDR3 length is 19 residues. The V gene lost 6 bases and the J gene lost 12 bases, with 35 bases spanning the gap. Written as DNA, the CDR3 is TGTGCCAGCAGCGACAGCCGACAGGCAAATCCCCTGGAAGGCGAGGAACTGTTTTTT. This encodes CASSDSRQANPLEGEELFF.

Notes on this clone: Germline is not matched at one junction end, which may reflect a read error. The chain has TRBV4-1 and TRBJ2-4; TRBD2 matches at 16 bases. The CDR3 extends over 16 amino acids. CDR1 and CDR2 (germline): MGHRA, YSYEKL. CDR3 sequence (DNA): TGCGCCAGCAGCGAAGGGCTTGGGACTAGCGGGAGGGCGGGATTATTC. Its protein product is CASSEGLGTSGRAGLF.

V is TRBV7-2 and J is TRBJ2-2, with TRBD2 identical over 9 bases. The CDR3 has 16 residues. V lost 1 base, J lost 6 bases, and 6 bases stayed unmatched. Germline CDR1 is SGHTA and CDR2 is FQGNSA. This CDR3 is CASSLGGSGSPGELFF. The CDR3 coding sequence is TGTGCCAGCAGCTTAGGTGGTAGCGGGAGTCCCGGGGAGCTGTTTTTT.

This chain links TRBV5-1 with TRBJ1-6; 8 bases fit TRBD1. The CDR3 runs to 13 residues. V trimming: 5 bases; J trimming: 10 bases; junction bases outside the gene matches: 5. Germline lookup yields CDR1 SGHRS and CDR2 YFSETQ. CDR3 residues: CASRGQGESPLHF. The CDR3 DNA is TGCGCCAGCAGAGGACAGGGTGAATCACCCCTCCACTTT.

CDR3 nucleotide sequence: TGTGCCACCAGCCCATCAGCATACAGGACCTACGAGCAGTACTTC. Translating it yields CATSPSAYRTYEQYF. V usage is TRBV15 and J usage is TRBJ2-7; tentative D call: TRBD1 (5 bases). CDR3 length: 15 amino acids. V gave up 5 bases and J gave up 2 bases, with 16 bases separating them. Germline V gives CDR1 LNHNV, CDR2 YYDKDF (reference sequence).

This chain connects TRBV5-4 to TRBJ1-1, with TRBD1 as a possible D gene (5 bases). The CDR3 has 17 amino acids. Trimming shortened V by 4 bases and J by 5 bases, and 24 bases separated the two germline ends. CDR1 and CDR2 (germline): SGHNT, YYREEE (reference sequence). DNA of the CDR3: TGTGCCAGCAGCCGGGTCAGGGATTCCGCTTCAAAGACTGAAGCTTTCTTT. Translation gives CASSRVRDSASKTEAFF.

The CDR3 loop reads CASSEGNGWAGTGELFF. The DNA of the CDR3 is TGTGCCAGCAGTGAAGGAAACGGGTGGGCGGGAACCGGGGAGCTGTTTTTT. This chain uses TRBV2 with TRBJ2-2, with D maybe TRBD2 (6 bases). The CDR3 has 17 residues. V shed 1 base and J shed 5 bases, with 17 bases lying between them. Germline CDR1 SNHLY, CDR2 FYNNEI.

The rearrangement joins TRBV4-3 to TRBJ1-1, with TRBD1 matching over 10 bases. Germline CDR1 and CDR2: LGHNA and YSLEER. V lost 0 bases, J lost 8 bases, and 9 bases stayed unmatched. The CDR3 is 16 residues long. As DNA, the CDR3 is TGCGCCAGCAGCCAAGATGCGTCGACAGGGGGCCTCGAAGCTTTCTTT. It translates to CASSQDASTGGLEAFF.

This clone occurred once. CDR3 loop: CASSAPRTSGRASTDTQYF. CDR3 bases: TGTGCCAGCAGTGCGCCCCGAACTAGCGGGAGGGCAAGCACAGATACGCAGTATTTT. This chain links TRBV6-1 with TRBJ2-3; 13 bases match TRBD2. V gave up 4 bases and J gave up 0 bases; unmatched junction bases: 10. CDR1 and CDR2 (germline): MNHNS, SASEGT. The CDR3 spans 19 residues.

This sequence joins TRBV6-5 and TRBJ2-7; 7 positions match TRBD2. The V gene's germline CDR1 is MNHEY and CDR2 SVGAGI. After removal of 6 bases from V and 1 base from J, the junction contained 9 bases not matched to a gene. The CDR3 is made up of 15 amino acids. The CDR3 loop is CASRPSGKTSYEQYF. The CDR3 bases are TGTGCCAGCAGACCAAGCGGGAAGACGTCCTACGAGCAGTACTTC.

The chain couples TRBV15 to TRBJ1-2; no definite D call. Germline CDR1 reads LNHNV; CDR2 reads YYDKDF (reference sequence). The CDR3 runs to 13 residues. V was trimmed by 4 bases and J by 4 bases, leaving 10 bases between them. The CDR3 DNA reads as TGTGCCACCAGCACCGAGGTTGGCTATGGCTACACCTTC. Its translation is CATSTEVGYGYTF.

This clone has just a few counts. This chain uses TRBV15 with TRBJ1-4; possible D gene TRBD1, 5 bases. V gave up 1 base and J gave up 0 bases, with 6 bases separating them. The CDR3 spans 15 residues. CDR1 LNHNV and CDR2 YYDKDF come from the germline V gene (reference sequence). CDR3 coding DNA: TGTGCCACCAGCAGAGCAGGGACAACTAATGAAAAACTGTTTTTT. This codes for CATSRAGTTNEKLFF.

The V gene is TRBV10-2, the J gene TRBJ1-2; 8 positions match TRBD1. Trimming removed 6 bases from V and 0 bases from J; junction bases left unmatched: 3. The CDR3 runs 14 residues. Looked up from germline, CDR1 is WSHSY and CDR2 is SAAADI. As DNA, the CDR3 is TGCGCCAGCAGCGGGACAGGAGCTAACTATGGCTACACCTTC. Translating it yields CASSGTGANYGYTF.

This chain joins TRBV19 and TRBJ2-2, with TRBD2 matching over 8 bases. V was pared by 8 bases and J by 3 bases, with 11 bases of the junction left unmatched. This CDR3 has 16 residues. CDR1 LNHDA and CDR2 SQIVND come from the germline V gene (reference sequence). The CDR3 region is CASRSRRGGDTGELFF. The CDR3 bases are TGTGCCAGTCGATCTCGACGGGGGGGCGACACCGGGGAGCTGTTTTTT.

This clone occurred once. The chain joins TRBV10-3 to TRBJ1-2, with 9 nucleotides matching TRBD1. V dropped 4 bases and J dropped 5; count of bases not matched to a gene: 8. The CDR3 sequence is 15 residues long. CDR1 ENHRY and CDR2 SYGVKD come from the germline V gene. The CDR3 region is CAISAGTGTEYGYTF. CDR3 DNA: TGTGCCATCAGTGCAGGGACAGGGACGGAATATGGCTACACCTTC.

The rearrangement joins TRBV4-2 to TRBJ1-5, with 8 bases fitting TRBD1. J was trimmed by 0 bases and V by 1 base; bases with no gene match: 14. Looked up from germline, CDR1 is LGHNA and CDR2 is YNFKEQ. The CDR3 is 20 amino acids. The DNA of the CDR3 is TGTGCCAGCAGCCAAGTGCCCGGGACAGGCGGCGACTATAGCAATCAGCCCCAGCATTTT. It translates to CASSQVPGTGGDYSNQPQHF.

The CDR3 protein is CASSSTGARGGANVLTF. For the CDR3, the DNA is TGTGCCAGCAGCTCGACAGGTGCCCGTGGTGGGGCCAACGTCCTGACTTTC. The chain uses TRBV5-8 and TRBJ2-6, with D perhaps matching TRBD1 (6 bases). The CDR3 covers 17 residues. The V end lost 3 bases, the J end lost 3 bases, and 16 bases lay between the germline ends. Germline CDR1 SGHTS, CDR2 YDEGEE.

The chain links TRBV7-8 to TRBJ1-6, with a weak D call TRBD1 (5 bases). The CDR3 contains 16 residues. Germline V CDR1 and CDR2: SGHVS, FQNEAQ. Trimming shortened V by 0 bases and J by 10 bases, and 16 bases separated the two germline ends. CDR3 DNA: TGTGCCAGCAGCTTAGCGGCCAGGGTATCTTTCTCACCCCTCCACTTT. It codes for CASSLAARVSFSPLHF.